The 31 T cell receptor beta chains below all came from one sample that was sequenced in a study of blood T cell repertoires in COVID-19. Assay: immunoSEQ multiplex PCR; the TCRdb copy retains only in-frame clones and omits some. The sample has 90,000 to 100,000 clones, roughly 80% seen once; the top ten hold around a tenth. Sequenced material: peripheral blood. The receptors originated from an elderly woman with acute or convalescent COVID-19.

The count of this clone is one. This chain uses TRBV7-2 with TRBJ2-5; 10 bases line up with TRBD2. J gave up 5 bases and V 5 bases, and 5 bases lay outside the gene matches. The CDR3 has 14 residues. Germline-derived CDR1 and CDR2 are SGHTA and FQGNSA. The CDR3 reads CASSERGGRETQYF. CDR3 coding DNA: TGTGCCAGCAGCGAGCGGGGGGGCCGGGAGACCCAGTACTTC. The full variable domain, in which reference TRBV7-2 and TRBJ2-5 provide the parts outside the CDR3, is GAGVSQSPSNKVTEKGKDVELRCDPISGHTALYWYRQSLGQGLEFLIYFQGNSAPDKSGLPSDRFSAERTGGSVSTLTIQRTQQEDSAVYLCASSERGGRETQYFGPGTRLLVL.

The chain is built from TRBV4-2 and TRBJ1-1; D perhaps matches TRBD1 (6 bases). Germline CDR1 is LGHNA and CDR2 is YNFKEQ. The CDR3 runs 16 residues. With 0 bases removed from V and 4 bases from J, the gap between germline ends came to 15 bases. The CDR3 protein is CASSQDYRAAGTEAFF. In nucleotides, the CDR3 is TGTGCCAGCAGCCAAGATTACAGGGCGGCTGGCACTGAAGCTTTCTTT.

The V and J genes are TRBV7-2 and TRBJ1-2, with a weak D call TRBD1 (6 bases). Trimming took off 4 bases at V and 4 bases at J, with 22 bases between the two ends. This CDR3 spans 17 amino acids. Germline V gives CDR1 SGHTA, CDR2 FQGNSA. This CDR3 is CASSSTRQAFEGYGYTF. CDR3 in DNA: TGTGCCAGCAGCTCAACCCGACAGGCTTTCGAGGGCTATGGCTACACCTTC. The full variable domain, its missing parts supplied by reference TRBV7-2 and TRBJ1-2, is GAGVSQSPSNKVTEKGKDVELRCDPISGHTALYWYRQSLGQGLEFLIYFQGNSAPDKSGLPSDRFSAERTGGSVSTLTIQRTQQEDSAVYLCASSSTRQAFEGYGYTFGSGTRLTVV.

The V call is TRBV19, the J call TRBJ1-5; weak D call: TRBD1 (5 bases). Germline CDR1 LNHDA, CDR2 SQIVND (reference sequence). This CDR3 is 13 amino acids long. V shed 6 bases and J shed 9 bases, with 15 bases lying between them. The CDR3 DNA is TGTGCCAGTAGCATCCAGGGTATTGGGCCCCAGCATTTT. It is translated as CASSIQGIGPQHF.

The table lists this clone with a few counts. V usage is TRBV7-9 and J usage is TRBJ1-1, with D unresolved. CDR1 SEHNR and CDR2 FQNEAQ come from the germline V gene (reference sequence). Trimming left V 2 bases short and J 6 bases short, with 10 bases between. This CDR3 contains 13 residues. The CDR3 here is CASSLSSAAEAFF. In nucleotides, the CDR3 is TGTGCCAGCAGCTTATCGAGCGCGGCTGAAGCTTTCTTT.

This sequence joins TRBV6-2 or TRBV6-3 and TRBJ1-2; D is perhaps TRBD1 (5 bases). CDR1 MNHEY and CDR2 SVGEGT come from the germline V gene. The CDR3 runs to 13 residues. V was pared by 7 bases and J by 4 bases, with 13 bases between. The CDR3 loop reads CASIPGPTYGYTF. Written as DNA, the CDR3 is TGTGCCAGCATCCCGGGGCCTACCTATGGCTACACCTTC.

The rearrangement uses TRBV7-9 and TRBJ2-5; TRBD2 might be the D (6 bases). The V gene's germline CDR1 is SEHNR and CDR2 FQNEAQ (reference sequence). V lost 8 bases, J lost 0 bases, and 10 bases lay in between. The CDR3 extends over 13 amino acids. The CDR3 DNA reads as TGTGCCAGCTTAAGGGACTACCAAGAGACCCAGTACTTC. Protein: CASLRDYQETQYF.

The sample holds a few counts of this clone. This sequence joins TRBV7-9 and TRBJ2-2; 7 nucleotides align to TRBD1. V shed 5 bases and J 6 bases; nucleotides not matched to a gene: 9. The CDR3 has 15 amino acids. Per the germline V gene, CDR1 is SEHNR and CDR2 is FQNEAQ (reference sequence). CDR3 sequence: CASSPGQVGPGELFF. The CDR3 DNA follows: TGTGCCAGCAGCCCTGGACAGGTTGGTCCCGGGGAGCTGTTTTTT.

The CDR3 DNA reads as TGTGCCAGCAGTTTAGGGACAGTAAGCGGTGGCTACACCTTC. It is translated as CASSLGTVSGGYTF. The gene calls are TRBV28 and TRBJ1-2; 7 nucleotides line up with TRBD1. After removal of 2 bases from V and 7 bases from J, the junction contained 7 bases not matched to a gene. Germline lookup yields CDR1 MDHEN and CDR2 SYDVKM. The CDR3 is 14 amino acids.

The V and J genes are TRBV3-1 (or the pseudogene TRBV3-2) and TRBJ2-7, with 8 bases that match TRBD2. The germline V gene has CDR1 LGHDT and CDR2 YNNKEL (reference sequence). The CDR3 is 17 residues long. V lost 1 base, J lost 4 bases, and 12 bases stayed unmatched. CDR3 sequence: CASSQVGYGGATYEQYF. In DNA, the CDR3 is TGTGCCAGCAGCCAAGTAGGTTACGGGGGGGCTACGTACGAGCAGTACTTC.

This clone was detected once. This chain joins TRBV27 and TRBJ2-3; 10 nucleotides line up with TRBD1. The CDR3 has 14 residues. CDR1 and CDR2 from the germline V gene are MNHEY and SMNVEV (reference sequence). Trimming cost V 10 bases and J 7 bases; bases outside gene matches: 11. CDR3 amino acids: CATPSGQGVYTQYF. The CDR3 coding sequence is TGTGCCACCCCCTCTGGACAGGGGGTATATACGCAGTATTTT.

The V call is TRBV6-5, the J call TRBJ2-7, with 9 bases matching TRBD1. This CDR3 spans 13 amino acids. Germline-derived CDR1 and CDR2 are MNHEY and SVGAGI. V dropped 5 bases and J dropped 7; count of bases not matched to a gene: 6. For the CDR3, the DNA is TGTGCCAGCAGTCCCAACAGGGGGCTTGAGCAGTACTTC. The encoded protein is CASSPNRGLEQYF.

The chain couples TRBV30 to TRBJ1-4; 9 nucleotides match TRBD1. The CDR3 sequence is 14 residues long. The J segment lost 7 bases and the V segment lost 3 bases, leaving 6 bases of the junction unmatched. CDR1 is GTSNPN, CDR2 SVGIG, per germline (reference sequence). CDR3 DNA: TGTGCCTGGAGCCGGACAGGGGTTGGTGAAAAACTGTTTTTT. It encodes CAWSRTGVGEKLFF. The full variable domain, with the rest looked up from reference TRBV30 and TRBJ1-4, is SQTIHQWPATLVQPVGSPLSLECTVEGTSNPNLYWYRQAAGRGLQLLFYSVGIGQISSEVPQNLSASRPQDRQFILSSKKLLLSDSGFYLCAWSRTGVGEKLFFGSGTQLSVL.

The chain employs TRBV5-4 and TRBJ1-3, with D perhaps matching TRBD1 (6 bases). Between the trimmed V and J ends, which lost 0 bases and 0 bases, there was a span of 19 bases. Germline-derived CDR1 and CDR2 are SGHNT and YYREEE (reference sequence). The CDR3 is made up of 19 amino acids. The CDR3 loop is CASSLDNRQAVNSGNTIYF. In nucleotides, the CDR3 is TGTGCCAGCAGCTTGGATAACCGACAGGCGGTAAACTCTGGAAACACCATATATTTT.

This rearrangement joins TRBV12-3 or TRBV12-4 to TRBJ2-3; tentatively, D is TRBD2 (5 bases). The CDR3 loop spans 13 amino acids. V was shortened by 7 bases and J by 4 bases, with 12 bases between the two germline ends. CDR3 sequence reads: CASTSLAADTQYF. In DNA, the CDR3 is TGTGCCAGCACGAGTCTAGCCGCAGATACGCAGTATTTT.

V and J are TRBV18 and TRBJ2-3, with D hard to call. Germline CDR1 KGHSH, CDR2 LQKENI. Trimming shortened V by 0 bases and J by 5 bases, and 6 bases separated the two germline ends. The length of the CDR3 is 13 residues. The CDR3 protein is CASSPPALDTQYF. The DNA for the CDR3 is TGTGCCAGCTCACCACCGGCCCTAGATACGCAGTATTTT.

The chain recombines TRBV7-2 with TRBJ2-1, with 12 bases that match TRBD2. After removal of 5 bases from V and 7 bases from J, the junction contained 15 bases not matched to a gene. Germline V CDR1 and CDR2: SGHTA, FQGNSA. The CDR3 spans 18 residues. The CDR3 DNA reads as TGTGCCAGCAGCGCGTTCAGGCTAGCGGGGGGGCCTGGGAATGAGCAGTTCTTC. Amino acids: CASSAFRLAGGPGNEQFF. The full variable domain, its missing parts supplied by reference TRBV7-2 and TRBJ2-1, is GAGVSQSPSNKVTEKGKDVELRCDPISGHTALYWYRQSLGQGLEFLIYFQGNSAPDKSGLPSDRFSAERTGGSVSTLTIQRTQQEDSAVYLCASSAFRLAGGPGNEQFFGPGTRLTVL.

V and J are TRBV5-1 and TRBJ2-5; 7 nucleotides agree with TRBD1. This CDR3 spans 13 amino acids. V lost 1 base to trimming and J lost 4 bases; unmatched junction nucleotides: 1. The germline V gene encodes CDR1 SGHRS and CDR2 YFSETQ. The CDR3 loop reads CASSLTGAETQYF. The CDR3 DNA sequence: TGCGCCAGCAGCTTGACAGGGGCAGAGACCCAGTACTTC.

The rearrangement joins TRBV3-1 (or the pseudogene TRBV3-2) to TRBJ2-3, with TRBD2 matching over 10 bases. The V gene end was trimmed by 0 bases and the J gene end by 7 bases; junction bases not matched to a gene: 13. CDR3 length equals 18 residues. The germline V gene has CDR1 LGHDT and CDR2 YNNKEL (reference sequence). The CDR3 protein is CASSQDSLRLAGSNTQYF. CDR3 nucleotides: TGTGCCAGCAGCCAAGATAGTTTAAGACTAGCGGGCTCAAATACGCAGTATTTT.

The chain recombines TRBV30 with TRBJ1-1; no clear D gene. Looked up from germline, CDR1 is GTSNPN and CDR2 is SVGIG (reference sequence). The V and J ends lost 8 bases and 2 bases respectively, with 9 bases between them. The CDR3 covers 11 residues. The CDR3 sequence is CALTRNTEAFF. The DNA for the CDR3 is TGTGCCCTTACACGAAACACTGAAGCTTTCTTT.

J is TRBJ1-6 and V is TRBV5-6, with a weak D call TRBD1 (5 bases). V was shortened by 7 bases and J by 7 bases, with 12 bases between the two germline ends. The CDR3 has 13 amino acids. Germline V gene sequence: CDR1 SGHDT, CDR2 YYEEEE. In DNA form, the CDR3 reads TGTGCCAGCTCCTTCGGGGGAAATTCACCCCTCCACTTT. Its translation: CASSFGGNSPLHF.

This chain links TRBV6-2 or TRBV6-3 with TRBJ1-2; the D gene is possibly TRBD1 (5 bases). CDR1 and CDR2 from the germline V gene are MNHEY and SVGEGT. With 0 bases removed from V and 4 bases from J, the gap between germline ends came to 15 bases. The CDR3 consists of 16 residues. The CDR3 protein is CASSYSTAGLSYGYTF. Here the CDR3 DNA reads TGTGCCAGCAGTTACTCGACAGCAGGCCTGTCCTATGGCTACACCTTC.

This clone was seen a handful of times. The chain joins TRBV2 to TRBJ2-7; a possible D gene is TRBD1 (6 bases). The length of the CDR3 is 13 residues. In germline, CDR1 is SNHLY, CDR2 FYNNEI. Trimming removed 4 bases at V and 5 bases at J, with 12 bases between. CDR3 coding DNA: TGTGCCAGCAGTGGACCAAACAGGGACGAGCAGTACTTC. Translation: CASSGPNRDEQYF.

This chain uses TRBV11-1 with TRBJ2-1; 7 bases line up with TRBD1. V was clipped by 0 bases and J by 10 bases; unmatched bases: 0. The germline gives CDR1 SGHAT, CDR2 FQDESV (reference sequence). This CDR3 is built from 12 residues. CDR3 DNA: TGTGCCAGCAGCTTAGCAGGGGGCGAGCAGTTCTTC. Translating gives CASSLAGGEQFF.

The rearrangement links TRBV15 to TRBJ1-1; 7 bases match TRBD1. CDR1 and CDR2 from the germline V gene are LNHNV and YYDKDF (reference sequence). Trimming took 4 bases from V and 3 from J; bases not matched to a gene: 5. The CDR3 sequence is 14 residues long. Here the CDR3 DNA reads TGTGCCACCAGCACCCACAGGGGAGACACTGAAGCTTTCTTT. Translated: CATSTHRGDTEAFF.

The J gene is TRBJ1-6, the V gene TRBV10-2, with 7 positions matching TRBD1. The CDR3 spans 12 residues. CDR1 is WSHSY and CDR2 is SAAADI in the germline V gene. CDR3 sequence: CAGGQGDSPLHF. The CDR3 DNA follows: TGCGCGGGGGGCCAGGGGGATTCACCCCTCCACTTT.

This chain uses TRBV5-1 with TRBJ1-1; D ambiguous. The V and J ends lost 4 bases and 1 base respectively, with 11 bases between them. The CDR3 extends over 14 amino acids. The germline V gene has CDR1 SGHRS and CDR2 YFSETQ. In DNA, the CDR3 is TGCGCCAGCAGCGCGCGGGAGCGGAACACTGAAGCTTTCTTT. Amino acids: CASSARERNTEAFF.

V and J are TRBV9 and TRBJ1-6; the D gene is possibly TRBD1 (6 bases). Trimming removed 1 base from V and 0 bases from J, with 11 bases in between. This CDR3 is 17 amino acids long. Germline V CDR1 and CDR2: SGDLS, YYNGEE. The CDR3 sequence: CASSVLQGSSYNSPLHF. CDR3 nucleotides: TGTGCCAGCAGCGTACTGCAGGGGAGCTCCTATAATTCACCCCTCCACTTT. Full variable domain (rest looked up from reference TRBV9 and TRBJ1-6): DSGVTQTPKHLITATGQRVTLRCSPRSGDLSVYWYQQSLDQGLQFLIQYYNGEERAKGNILERFSAQQFPDLHSELNLSSLELGDSALYFCASSVLQGSSYNSPLHFGNGTRLTVT.

Turning to this clone: Other nucleotide sequences in the sample specify the same CDR3. This chain joins TRBV7-3 and TRBJ1-5; no firm D call. V was clipped by 1 base and J by 4 bases, with 5 bases between them. The germline V gene encodes CDR1 SGHTA and CDR2 FQGTGA. The CDR3 totals 13 residues. The CDR3 here is CASSLSGNQPQHF. The CDR3 DNA reads as TGTGCCAGCAGCTTAAGCGGAAATCAGCCCCAGCATTTT.

Turning to this clone: The junction differs from germline at one of its ends, possibly a read error. The chain recombines TRBV28 with TRBJ1-6, with no clear D. Germline CDR1 is MDHEN and CDR2 is SYDVKM. The CDR3 extends over 15 amino acids. The CDR3 region is CASSPSRGYSSPLHF. CDR3 DNA: TGTGCCAGCAGTCCCTCGCGAGGGTATAGTTCACCCCTCCACTTT.

This clone was observed a few times. The CDR3 DNA reads as TGTGCCAGTAGTATGGGGCAGTACACCGGGGAGCTGTTTTTT. This translates into CASSMGQYTGELFF. This chain links TRBV19 with TRBJ2-2, with D perhaps matching TRBD1 (5 bases). V dropped 3 bases and J dropped 3 bases, with 8 bases sitting between them. CDR3 length: 14 residues. Per germline, CDR1 LNHDA and CDR2 SQIVND (reference sequence).